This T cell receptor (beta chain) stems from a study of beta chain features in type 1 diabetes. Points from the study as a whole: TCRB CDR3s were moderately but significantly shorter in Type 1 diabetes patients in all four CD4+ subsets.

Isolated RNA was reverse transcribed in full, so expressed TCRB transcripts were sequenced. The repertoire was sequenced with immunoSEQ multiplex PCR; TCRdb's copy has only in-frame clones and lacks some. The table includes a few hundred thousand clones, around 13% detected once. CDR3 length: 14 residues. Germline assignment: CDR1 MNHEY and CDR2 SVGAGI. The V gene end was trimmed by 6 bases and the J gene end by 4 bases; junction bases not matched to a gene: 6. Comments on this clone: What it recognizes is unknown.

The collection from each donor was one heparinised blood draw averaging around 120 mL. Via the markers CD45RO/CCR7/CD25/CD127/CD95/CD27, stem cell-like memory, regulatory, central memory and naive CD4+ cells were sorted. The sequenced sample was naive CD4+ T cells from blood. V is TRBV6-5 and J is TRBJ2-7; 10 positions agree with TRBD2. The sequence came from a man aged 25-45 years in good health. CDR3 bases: TGTGCCAGCAGAAGGACTAGCGGAAGTTACGAGCAGTACTTC. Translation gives CASRRTSGSYEQYF.